This is a list of T cell receptor beta chains from one sample in a study of cytomegalovirus exposure and HLA in healthy donors. The assay was immunoSEQ multiplex PCR, and TCRdb's table has in-frame clones only and misses some. Counted here are roughly 110,000 clones, around 89% occurring once; the ten biggest clones make up roughly 2%. Material: PBMCs. Receptor source: a woman younger than 30 in good health and CMV-seropositive. The CDR3 runs from the conserved cysteine through the conserved F or W. D genes are given only for firm matches. Size values are once, few and many counts, or a class for expanded clones, and some rows have none.

V,D,size,J,DNA,CDR3
TRBV27,NA,NA,TRBJ2-3,TGTGCCAGCAGTCTCGAGCGGCCTAGCACAGATACGCAGTATTTT,CASSLERPSTDTQYF
TRBV19,TRBD1,NA,TRBJ2-2,TGTGCCAGTAGTAACCCCCGGGACAGGGCGAACACCGGGGAGCTGTTTTTT,CASSNPRDRANTGELFF
TRBV6-1,NA,NA,TRBJ1-2,TGTGCCAGCAGTGAATGGGGGGGGAAAGGGGTTGGCTATGGCTACACCTTC,CASSEWGGKGVGYGYTF
TRBV5-6,NA,NA,TRBJ2-7,TGTGCCAGCAGCTTGTCGAGTTACGAGCAGTACTTC,CASSLSSYEQYF
TRBV14,NA,NA,TRBJ1-1,TGTGCCAGCAGCCAAGAGTGGGGGGGACACACTGAAGCTTTCTTT,CASSQEWGGHTEAFF
TRBV6-5,NA,NA,TRBJ1-1,TGTGCCAGCAGTTACACGTCCTCCCGGGGAGCTTTCTTT,CASSYTSSRGAFF
TRBV9,TRBD1,NA,TRBJ1-3,TGTGCCAGCAGCTTAAGGGGACAGAACTCTGGAAACACCATATATTTT,CASSLRGQNSGNTIYF
TRBV9,NA,NA,TRBJ1-4,TGTGCCAGCAGCGTAGGGTGGGCCCTTAATGAAAAACTGTTTTTT,CASSVGWALNEKLFF
TRBV15,TRBD1,NA,TRBJ2-7,TGTGCCACCAGCAAAGGGGGTTTGGGACAGTTAGCCGAGCAGTACTTC,CATSKGGLGQLAEQYF
TRBV18,NA,NA,TRBJ2-3,TGTGCCAGCTCACCACAGCTGAGGGGCACAGATACGCAGTATTTT,CASSPQLRGTDTQYF
TRBV28,NA,NA,TRBJ2-2,TGTGCCAGCCTTGGGGGGACCACCGGGGAGCTGTTTTTT,CASLGGTTGELFF
TRBV10-3,TRBD1,few,TRBJ1-2,TGTGCCATCAGTGATTCGATTCCGGGACAGGGAGTTGGCTACACCTTC,CAISDSIPGQGVGYTF
TRBV6-1,NA,NA,TRBJ2-7,TGTGCCAGCAGTGCGGGAATGGGCGAGCAGTACTTC,CASSAGMGEQYF
TRBV28,NA,NA,TRBJ2-7,TGTGCCAGCAGCAACTACAGGGTGGCGTACGAGCAGTACTTC,CASSNYRVAYEQYF
TRBV6-5,NA,NA,TRBJ1-1,TGTGCCAGCAGTTACGGCCCCAAGATAAACACTGAAGCTTTCTTT,CASSYGPKINTEAFF
TRBV18,TRBD1,NA,TRBJ2-1,TGTGCCAGCTCACCACCAGATAATCCGGGACAGGGACCCTACAATGAGCAGTTCTTC,CASSPPDNPGQGPYNEQFF
TRBV11-2,NA,NA,TRBJ1-5,TGTGCCAGCAGCTTAGATGGGAGACGCAATCAGCCCCAGCATTTT,CASSLDGRRNQPQHF
TRBV10-3,NA,NA,TRBJ1-1,TGTGCCATCACTGCGGAAGAAAACACTGAAGCTTTCTTT,CAITAEENTEAFF
TRBV10-2,NA,NA,TRBJ2-3,TGCGCCAGCACCCCGGGCACAGATACGCAGTATTTT,CASTPGTDTQYF
TRBV5-1,TRBD2,NA,TRBJ2-2,TGCGCCAGCAGCCCGACTGTCATGGGCGGGGGGCCCGGGGAGCTGTTTTTT,CASSPTVMGGGPGELFF
TRBV27,NA,NA,TRBJ2-1,TGTGCCAGCAGTTCTAAGGGGGGGCATTCTGAGCAGTTCTTC,CASSSKGGHSEQFF
TRBV7-9,NA,NA,TRBJ2-2,TGTGCCAGCAGCACAGGGTGGTCAGGGGAGCTGTTTTTT,CASSTGWSGELFF
TRBV27,NA,NA,TRBJ1-6,TGTGCCAGCAGTTTTGCGCGTTCACCCCTCCACTTT,CASSFARSPLHF
TRBV7-2,NA,once,TRBJ2-3,TGTGCCAGCAGCTGGGGGCGCGGTGGCGGTACAGATACGCAGTATTTT,CASSWGRGGGTDTQYF
TRBV5-6,NA,NA,TRBJ1-4,TGTGCCAGCAGCATCGGGTTAGGGGGTGAAAAACTGTTTTTT,CASSIGLGGEKLFF
TRBV7-9,NA,NA,TRBJ2-3,TGTGCCAGCAGCGAAAAGTGGAGGGGCTCAGATACGCAGTATTTT,CASSEKWRGSDTQYF
TRBV6-6,TRBD1,once,TRBJ1-2,TGTGCCAGCAGCCGACAGGGGGCTTATGGCTACACCTTC,CASSRQGAYGYTF
TRBV6-1,NA,NA,TRBJ1-2,TGTGCCAGCAGTGAAGCGCTTATACAGGACTATGGCTACACCTTC,CASSEALIQDYGYTF
TRBV2,TRBD1,NA,TRBJ2-2,TGTGCCAGCATCTTCGGACAGGTGAACACCGGGGAGCTGTTTTTT,CASIFGQVNTGELFF
TRBV5-6,NA,NA,TRBJ1-1,TGTGCCAGCAGCTTCAGGGTGAACACTGAAGCTTTCTTT,CASSFRVNTEAFF
TRBV25-1,TRBD1,NA,TRBJ1-1,TGTGCCAGCAGTGAGGGACAGGAAGCTTTCTTT,CASSEGQEAFF
TRBV2,NA,NA,TRBJ2-1,TGTGCCAGCCTAACCACGCGAAATGAGCAGTTCTTC,CASLTTRNEQFF
TRBV2,TRBD2,NA,TRBJ2-4,TGTGCCAGCAGGGAGGGACTAGCGGGGGGGAGGTACTTC,CASREGLAGGRYF
TRBV15,TRBD1,NA,TRBJ2-3,TGTGCCACCAGCAGAGGCCGGGACAGGGTTTCAGATACGCAGTATTTT,CATSRGRDRVSDTQYF
TRBV28,TRBD1,NA,TRBJ1-1,TGTGCCAGCAGCAGACGACAGGGGGGAGCTTTCTTT,CASSRRQGGAFF
TRBV5-8,NA,NA,TRBJ1-5,TGTGCCAGCAGATATCTAGGGCAGGGAAGCCAGCCCCAGCATTTT,CASRYLGQGSQPQHF
TRBV9,NA,NA,TRBJ1-2,TGTGCCAGCAGCGCATCAGGGTCATGGGGCTACACCTTC,CASSASGSWGYTF
TRBV5-1,TRBD1,NA,TRBJ1-3,TGCGCCAGCAGCACCGGGACAGGTCCTGGAAACACCATATATTTT,CASSTGTGPGNTIYF
TRBV2,NA,NA,TRBJ1-2,TGTGCCAGCAGTGTTGGAGGGTCCTATGGCTACACCTTC,CASSVGGSYGYTF
TRBV6-6,TRBD1,NA,TRBJ1-5,TGTGCCAGCAGTCGGACAGGGGATAGCAATCAGCCCCAGCATTTT,CASSRTGDSNQPQHF